Here is one T cell receptor (beta chain) with its context. These data belong to a study of blood T cell repertoires in COVID-19. Looking at the study overall: Whether acute or convalescent, the COVID-19 samples came from the United States, Italy and Spain.

The CDR3 is 12 residues long. Germline CDR1 reads SQVTM; CDR2 reads ANQGSEA. The V end lost 6 bases, the J end lost 10 bases, and 18 bases lay between the germline ends. Participants came from about 23 US areas, aged about 18 to 89 years. Clinical history reported by participants formed the basis on which cohorts were assigned. Participants in the exposed group had met a COVID-19 case in the 2 weeks before joining the study. Clones were sequenced by immunoSEQ multiplex PCR, and TCRdb holds only the in-frame ones, with some missing. The data contain some 180,000 clones, around 84% of them seen just once; the ten biggest clones take up about 3.3%.

The specimen sequenced was PBMCs or T cells enriched from blood (not recorded which). The clonotype was recovered from a woman in her twenties or thirties who had been exposed to COVID-19. V is TRBV29-1 and J is TRBJ1-1; a weak D match, TRBD1 (6 bases). The DNA for the CDR3 is TGCAGCGTCAGTGACAGGAACGTGGGAGCTTTCTTT. This sequence encodes CSVSDRNVGAFF.